The rows below give T cell receptor beta chains drawn from one sample of a study of blood T cell dynamics during melanoma immunotherapy. Clones were sequenced by immunoSEQ multiplex PCR, and TCRdb holds only the in-frame ones, with some missing. The table has under 15,000 clones, more than 70% seen once. Source: blood, taken from a patient treated with checkpoint blockade. The receptors come from a human donor with melanoma. The CDR3 runs from the conserved cysteine through the conserved F or W. D genes are given only for firm matches. Size values are once, few and many counts, or a class for expanded clones, and some rows have none.

J gene	V gene	clone size	D gene	CDR3 protein	CDR3 DNA
TRBJ2-1	TRBV11-1	.	.	CASSLSPRSSYNEQFF	TGTGCCAGCAGCTTGTCACCCCGGAGCTCCTACAATGAGCAGTTCTTC
TRBJ1-5	TRBV7-9	.	.	CASSPSVDQPQHF	TGTGCCAGCAGCCCTTCTGTCGATCAGCCCCAGCATTTT
TRBJ2-3	TRBV4-1	.	TRBD2	CASSQEGVAGGPSTDTQYF	TGCGCCAGCAGCCAAGAAGGAGTAGCGGGAGGGCCATCAACAGATACGCAGTATTTT
TRBJ2-7	TRBV30	few	TRBD1	CAWLPGQGIYEQYF	TGTGCCTGGTTGCCGGGACAGGGGATCTACGAGCAGTACTTC
TRBJ2-1	TRBV5-1	few	TRBD2	CASSRAGGYNEQFF	TGCGCCAGCAGCCGAGCGGGAGGATACAATGAGCAGTTCTTC
TRBJ2-7	TRBV5-1	.	TRBD1	CASSLGDRRYEQYF	TGCGCCAGCAGCTTGGGGGACAGGCGCTACGAGCAGTACTTC
TRBJ1-2	TRBV28	.	TRBD1	CASSSSQGSYYGYTF	TGTGCCAGCAGTTCCTCACAGGGGTCATACTATGGCTACACCTTC
TRBJ2-3	TRBV4-1	.	.	CATSTGGPSTDTQYF	TGCGCCACCTCGACCGGGGGACCAAGCACAGATACGCAGTATTTT
TRBJ1-2	TRBV9	.	.	CASSPNTGYGYTF	TGTGCCAGCAGCCCAAACACAGGCTATGGCTACACCTTC
TRBJ2-7	TRBV9	.	TRBD1	CASAPGQGARGSYEQYF	TGTGCCAGCGCTCCGGGACAGGGGGCGCGGGGGTCCTACGAGCAGTACTTC
TRBJ2-1	TRBV27	.	TRBD1	CASRGTGYNEQFF	TGTGCCAGCAGGGGGACAGGTTACAATGAGCAGTTCTTC
TRBJ1-6	TRBV5-1	few	TRBD1	CASSHRTGRNSPLHF	TGCGCCAGCAGCCACCGGACAGGGCGGAATTCACCCCTCCACTTT
TRBJ1-2	TRBV20-1	.	.	CSAGGSHGYTF	TGCAGTGCCGGGGGGTCCCATGGCTACACCTTC
TRBJ2-5	TRBV19	.	TRBD2	CASSIGREETQYF	TGTGCCAGTAGTATCGGGAGGGAAGAGACCCAGTACTTC
TRBJ1-4	TRBV15	.	.	CATSRDRVANEKLFF	TGTGCCACCAGCAGAGACAGGGTTGCTAATGAAAAACTGTTTTTT
TRBJ1-6	TRBV7-6	.	.	CASSLLLGGYNSPLHF	TGTGCCAGCAGCTTACTTTTGGGCGGGTATAATTCACCCCTCCACTTT
TRBJ2-1	TRBV19	.	TRBD1	CAREGRTGYNEQFF	TGTGCCAGAGAGGGCCGGACAGGTTACAATGAGCAGTTCTTC
TRBJ1-3	TRBV4-2	.	.	CASSLGSRRENTIYF	TGTGCCAGCAGCCTCGGGTCTCGGCGGGAAAACACCATATATTTT
TRBJ2-5	TRBV11-3	.	TRBD1	CASSPRGTGETQYF	TGTGCCAGCAGCCCCCGTGGGACAGGGGAGACCCAGTACTTC
TRBJ1-2	TRBV5-1	.	.	CASSPGTGLYGYTF	TGCGCCAGCAGCCCGGGTACAGGGCTCTATGGCTACACCTTC
TRBJ2-7	TRBV19	.	.	CASSTQGPRDEQYF	TGTGCCAGTAGTACGCAGGGGCCTCGGGACGAGCAGTACTTC
TRBJ1-2	TRBV6-1	.	TRBD1	CASSEASGTGQGYGYTF	TGTGCCAGCAGTGAGGCCTCCGGGACAGGCCAGGGCTATGGCTACACCTTC
TRBJ1-1	TRBV30	.	.	CAWSSGVYTEAFF	TGTGCCTGGAGTAGTGGGGTTTACACTGAAGCTTTCTTT
TRBJ2-6	TRBV18	.	TRBD2	CASSPILAGAGANVLTF	TGTGCCAGCTCACCAATCCTAGCGGGAGCTGGGGCCAACGTCCTGACTTTC
TRBJ2-3	TRBV2	.	TRBD1	CASSTDRAAPDTQYF	TGTGCCAGCAGCACGGACAGGGCAGCCCCAGATACGCAGTATTTT
TRBJ1-4	TRBV19	.	.	CASSIWADLKNEKLFF	TGTGCCAGTAGTATCTGGGCCGATCTCAAAAATGAAAAACTGTTTTTT
TRBJ1-5	TRBV5-6	.	TRBD1	CASSRLTGQATQPQHF	TGTGCCAGCAGCCGTCTAACGGGACAGGCGACACAGCCCCAGCATTTT
TRBJ2-2	TRBV11-1	.	.	CASSPWAGVAGELFF	TGTGCCAGCAGCCCTTGGGCCGGGGTGGCCGGGGAGCTGTTTTTT
TRBJ2-5	TRBV7-8	.	TRBD1	CASSRDRGGETQYF	TGTGCCAGCAGCCGGGACAGGGGAGGAGAGACCCAGTACTTC
TRBJ2-3	TRBV7-2	.	.	CASSPRLALTDTQYF	TGTGCCAGCAGCCCCCGCCTTGCCCTCACAGATACGCAGTATTTT
TRBJ2-5	TRBV29-1	.	TRBD2	CSVAQGTSGGQETQYF	TGCAGCGTTGCCCAGGGGACTAGCGGGGGACAAGAGACCCAGTACTTC
TRBJ2-2	TRBV5-4	once	TRBD1	CASSLGSGQVPPGELFF	TGTGCCAGCAGCTTGGGATCGGGACAGGTTCCTCCCGGGGAGCTGTTTTTT
TRBJ2-2	TRBV5-4	.	.	CASSLPSDRELFF	TGTGCCAGCAGCTTGCCAAGTGACCGGGAGCTGTTTTTT
TRBJ2-7	TRBV2	.	.	CASSKQSSYEQYF	TGTGCCAGCAGTAAGCAGAGCTCCTACGAGCAGTACTTC
TRBJ1-2	TRBV5-1	.	.	CASSLAPTAGVLYGYTF	TGCGCCAGCAGCTTGGCCCCTACCGCGGGGGTCCTTTATGGCTACACCTTC
TRBJ1-4	TRBV6-1	.	TRBD1	CASSDYRGPEKLFF	TGTGCCAGCAGTGACTACAGGGGACCCGAAAAACTGTTTTTT
TRBJ2-7	TRBV7-9	.	TRBD2	CASSLAGTSGGLSYEQYF	TGTGCCAGCAGCTTAGCGGGGACTAGCGGGGGGTTATCCTACGAGCAGTACTTC
TRBJ2-7	TRBV7-8	.	TRBD1	CASSPSTRDRTYEQYF	TGTGCCAGCAGCCCCTCTACCCGGGACAGGACCTACGAGCAGTACTTC
TRBJ2-3	TRBV5-1	.	TRBD1	CASSSPTGSTDTQYF	TGCGCCAGCAGCTCCCCGACAGGGTCCACAGATACGCAGTATTTT
TRBJ2-3	TRBV6-6	.	TRBD2	CASSYPTSGSTDTQYF	TGTGCCAGCAGTTACCCGACTAGCGGAAGCACAGATACGCAGTATTTT
TRBJ1-2	TRBV5-6	.	.	CASSLQGSGGYTF	TGTGCCAGCAGCTTACAGGGCAGCGGTGGCTACACCTTC